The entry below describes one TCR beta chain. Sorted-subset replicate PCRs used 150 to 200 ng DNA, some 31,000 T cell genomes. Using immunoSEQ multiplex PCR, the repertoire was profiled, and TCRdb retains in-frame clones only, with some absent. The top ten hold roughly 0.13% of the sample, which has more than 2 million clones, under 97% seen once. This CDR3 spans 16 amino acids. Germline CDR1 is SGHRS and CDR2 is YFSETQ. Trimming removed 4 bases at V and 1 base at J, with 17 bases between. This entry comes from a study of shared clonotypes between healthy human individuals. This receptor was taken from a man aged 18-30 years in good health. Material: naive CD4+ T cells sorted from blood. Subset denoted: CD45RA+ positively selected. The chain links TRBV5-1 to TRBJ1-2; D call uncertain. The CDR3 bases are TGCGCCAGCAGCCCTGTACCCCACGACGGTAACTATGGCTACACCTTC. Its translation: CASSPVPHDGNYGYTF.